What follows is one T cell receptor beta chain and its context. Authors' methods: Reference gene primer amplification in the assay estimated nucleated cell counts. Some clones are missing from TCRdb's copy, which holds only in-frame ones; the method was immunoSEQ multiplex PCR. That table supplies the V and J calls and clone size; D and trimming were determined from the DNA. The data contain 110,000 or so clones, 85% of them singletons. The data belong to a study of blood T cell repertoires in COVID-19. Study context: Italy, Spain and the United States were the sources of the convalescent and acute COVID-19 samples. From T cells, B-cell-depleted T cells, or PBMCs came the material, which was cDNA or gDNA.

This clonotype was obtained from a man aged 35 to 55 with acute or convalescent COVID-19. The sample consisted of peripheral blood.

CDR3 bases: TGTGCCAGCAGCTCGAGAGGGCCCGCAGATACGCAGTATTTT. It specifies CASSSRGPADTQYF. The chain couples TRBV6-2 or TRBV6-3 to TRBJ2-3; maybe TRBD2 (5 bases). The V end lost 6 bases, the J end lost 4 bases, and 14 bases lay between the germline ends. Germline V lookup: CDR1 MNHEY, CDR2 SVGEGT. The CDR3 runs 14 residues.